The clone carrying this T cell receptor (beta chain) was seen a handful of times. This specimen belongs to a study of cytomegalovirus exposure and HLA in healthy donors. Germline CDR1 is MDHEN and CDR2 is SYDVKM. The V and J ends lost 5 bases and 3 bases respectively, with 8 bases between them. The CDR3 extends over 12 amino acids. A multiplex PCR was run with 60 Vbeta primers and 13 Jbeta primers. Data came from immunoSEQ multiplex PCR; TCRdb stores just in-frame clones and leaves some out. The table records some 160,000 clones, more than 75% of them present only once. The material sequenced was PBMCs. The sequence came from a male donor in good health and CMV-seronegative. V gene TRBV28 combines with J gene TRBJ2-7; D is perhaps TRBD2 (5 bases). CDR3 amino acids: CASSQAGYEQYF. In nucleotides, the CDR3 is TGTGCCAGCAGTCAGGCGGGCTACGAGCAGTACTTC.